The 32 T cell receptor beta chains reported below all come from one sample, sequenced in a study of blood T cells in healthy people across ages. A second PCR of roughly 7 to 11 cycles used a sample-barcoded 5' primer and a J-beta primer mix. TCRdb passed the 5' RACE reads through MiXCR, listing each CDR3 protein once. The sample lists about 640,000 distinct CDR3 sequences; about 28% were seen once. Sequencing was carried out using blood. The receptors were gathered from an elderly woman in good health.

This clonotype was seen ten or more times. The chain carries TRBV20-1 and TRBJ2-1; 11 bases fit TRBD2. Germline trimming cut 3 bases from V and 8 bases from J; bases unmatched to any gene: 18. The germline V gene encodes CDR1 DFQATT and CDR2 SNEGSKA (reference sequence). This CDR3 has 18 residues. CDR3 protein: CSASSVLAGGRVVYEQFF. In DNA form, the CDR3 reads TGCAGTGCTAGCTCGGTCCTAGCGGGGGGCCGGGTGGTCTATGAGCAGTTCTTC.

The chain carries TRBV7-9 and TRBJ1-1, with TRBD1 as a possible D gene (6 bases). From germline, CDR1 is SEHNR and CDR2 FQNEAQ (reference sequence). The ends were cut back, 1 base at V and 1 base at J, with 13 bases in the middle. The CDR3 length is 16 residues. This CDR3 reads CASSLETGHSNTEAFF. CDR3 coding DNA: TGTGCCAGCAGCTTAGAAACGGGACACTCGAACACTGAAGCTTTCTTT.

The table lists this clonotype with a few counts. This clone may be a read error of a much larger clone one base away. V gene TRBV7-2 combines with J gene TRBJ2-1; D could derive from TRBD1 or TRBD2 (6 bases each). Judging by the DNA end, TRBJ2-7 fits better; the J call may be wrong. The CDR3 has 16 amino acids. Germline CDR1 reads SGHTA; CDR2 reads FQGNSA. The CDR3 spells CASSRGAGSSYNEQYF. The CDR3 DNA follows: TGTGCCAGCAGCAGGGGGGCGGGAAGCTCCTACAATGAGCAGTACTTC.

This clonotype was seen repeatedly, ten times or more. CDR3 sequence (DNA): TGTGCCAGCAGTTTTCGAAGGAACACAGGTTACGAGCAGTACTTC. The encoded protein is CASSFRRNTGYEQYF. The rearrangement links TRBV3-1 to TRBJ2-7, with D maybe TRBD1 (5 bases). Trimming pared 6 bases from V and 4 bases from J, leaving 19 bases between. The CDR3 is made up of 15 amino acids. Germline-derived CDR1 and CDR2 are LGHDT and YNNKEL (reference sequence).

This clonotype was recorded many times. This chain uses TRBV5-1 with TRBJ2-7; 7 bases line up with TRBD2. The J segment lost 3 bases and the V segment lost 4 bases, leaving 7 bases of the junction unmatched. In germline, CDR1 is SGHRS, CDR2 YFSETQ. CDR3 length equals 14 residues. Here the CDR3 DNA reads TGCGCCAGCAGCCCCGTAACGGGGGGCTACGAGCAGTACTTC. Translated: CASSPVTGGYEQYF.

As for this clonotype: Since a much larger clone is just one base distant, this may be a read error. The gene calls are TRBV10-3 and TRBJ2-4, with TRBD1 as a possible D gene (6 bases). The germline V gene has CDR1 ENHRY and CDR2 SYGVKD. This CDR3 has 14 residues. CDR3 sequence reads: CTIGVTGLGGEQYF. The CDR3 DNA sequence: TGTACCATCGGGGTTACAGGGCTAGGGGGAGAGCAGTACTTC.

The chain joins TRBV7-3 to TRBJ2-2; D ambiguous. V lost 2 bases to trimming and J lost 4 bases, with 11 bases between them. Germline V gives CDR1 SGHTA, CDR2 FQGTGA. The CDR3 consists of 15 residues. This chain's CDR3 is CASSLGRSSTGELFF. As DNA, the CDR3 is TGTGCCAGCAGCTTAGGCCGAAGTTCCACCGGGGAGCTGTTTTTT.

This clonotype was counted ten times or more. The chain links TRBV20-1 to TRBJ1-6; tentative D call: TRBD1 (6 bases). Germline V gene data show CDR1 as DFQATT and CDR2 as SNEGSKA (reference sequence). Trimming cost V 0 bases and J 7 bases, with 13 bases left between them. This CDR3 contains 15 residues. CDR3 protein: CSARDGGLRNSPLHF. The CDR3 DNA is TGCAGTGCTAGAGATGGGGGGCTTAGGAATTCACCCCTCCACTTT.

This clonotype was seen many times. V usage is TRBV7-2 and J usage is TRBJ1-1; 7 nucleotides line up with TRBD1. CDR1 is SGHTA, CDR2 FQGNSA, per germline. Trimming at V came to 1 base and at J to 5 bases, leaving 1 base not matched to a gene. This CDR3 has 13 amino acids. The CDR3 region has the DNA TGTGCCAGCAGCTTAGGGGGACAGACTGAAGCTTTCTTT. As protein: CASSLGGQTEAFF.

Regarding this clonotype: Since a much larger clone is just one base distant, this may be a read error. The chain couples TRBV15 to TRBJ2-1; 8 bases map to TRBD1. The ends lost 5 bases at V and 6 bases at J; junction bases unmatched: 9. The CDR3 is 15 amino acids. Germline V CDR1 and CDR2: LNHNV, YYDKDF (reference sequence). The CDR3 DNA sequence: TGTGCCACCAGCGGGTCGACAGGGGTCGGCAATGAGCAGTTCTTC. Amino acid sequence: CATSGSTGVGNEQFF.

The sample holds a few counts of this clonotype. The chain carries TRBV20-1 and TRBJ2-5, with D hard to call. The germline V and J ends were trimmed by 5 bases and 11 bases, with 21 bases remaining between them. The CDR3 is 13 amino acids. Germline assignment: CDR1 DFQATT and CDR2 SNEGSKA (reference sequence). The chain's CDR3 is CSAAVSAVNEQYF. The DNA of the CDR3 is TGCAGTGCTGCCGTCTCGGCAGTCAATGAGCAGTACTTC.

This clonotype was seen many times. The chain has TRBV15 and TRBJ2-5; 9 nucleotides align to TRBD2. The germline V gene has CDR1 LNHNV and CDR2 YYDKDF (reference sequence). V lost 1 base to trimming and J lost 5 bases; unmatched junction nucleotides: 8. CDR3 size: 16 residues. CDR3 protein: CATSRGTSVPGETQYF. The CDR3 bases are TGTGCCACCAGCAGAGGGACTAGCGTACCTGGGGAGACCCAGTACTTC. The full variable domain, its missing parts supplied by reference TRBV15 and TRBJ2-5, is DAMVIQNPRYQVTQFGKPVTLSCSQTLNHNVMYWYQQKSSQAPKLLFHYYDKDFNNEADTPDNFQSRRPNTSFCFLDIRSPGLGDTAMYLCATSRGTSVPGETQYFGPGTRLLVL.

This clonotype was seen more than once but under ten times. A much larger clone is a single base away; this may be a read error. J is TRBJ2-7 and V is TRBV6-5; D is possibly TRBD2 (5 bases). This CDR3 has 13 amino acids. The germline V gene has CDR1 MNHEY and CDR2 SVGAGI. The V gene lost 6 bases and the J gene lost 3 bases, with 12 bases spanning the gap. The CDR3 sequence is CASRRAGSYEQYF. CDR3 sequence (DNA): TGTGCCAGCAGGCGGGCAGGAAGCTACGAGCAGTACTTC.

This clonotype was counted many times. The CDR3 loop reads CASSYDRSGEQYF. CDR3 in DNA: TGTGCCAGCAGCTACGACCGGTCGGGCGAGCAGTACTTC. The V and J genes are TRBV7-2 and TRBJ2-7, with no clear D. The CDR3 loop spans 13 amino acids. CDR1 is SGHTA and CDR2 is FQGNSA in the germline V gene. The V gene lost 4 bases and the J gene lost 6 bases, with 13 bases spanning the gap.

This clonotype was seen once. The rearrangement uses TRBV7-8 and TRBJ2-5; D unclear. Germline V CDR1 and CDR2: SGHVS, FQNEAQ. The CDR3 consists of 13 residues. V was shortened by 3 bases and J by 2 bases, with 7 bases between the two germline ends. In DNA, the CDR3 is TGTGCCAGCAGCTTTCGTGAACAAGAGACCCAGTACTTC. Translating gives CASSFREQETQYF.

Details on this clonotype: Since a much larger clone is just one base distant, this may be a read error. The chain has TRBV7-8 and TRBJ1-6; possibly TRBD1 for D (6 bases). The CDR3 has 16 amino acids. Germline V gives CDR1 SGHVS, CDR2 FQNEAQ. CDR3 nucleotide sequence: TGTGCCAGCAGCGTGCACAGGGAGACCTATAATTCACCCCCCCACTTT. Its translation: CASSVHRETYNSPPHF.

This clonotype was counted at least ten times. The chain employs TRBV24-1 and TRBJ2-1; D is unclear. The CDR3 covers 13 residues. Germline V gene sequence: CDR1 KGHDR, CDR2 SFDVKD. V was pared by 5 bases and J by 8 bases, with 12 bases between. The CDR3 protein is CATSGSSFDEQFF. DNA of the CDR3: TGTGCCACCAGTGGGTCGAGCTTCGATGAGCAGTTCTTC.

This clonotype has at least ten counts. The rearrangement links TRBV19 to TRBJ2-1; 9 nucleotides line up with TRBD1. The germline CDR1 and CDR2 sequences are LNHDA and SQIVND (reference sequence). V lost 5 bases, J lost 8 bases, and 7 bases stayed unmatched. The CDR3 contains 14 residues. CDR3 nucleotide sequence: TGTGCCAGTAGTTCCGGACAGGGGCGCTATGAGCAGTTCTTC. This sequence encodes CASSSGQGRYEQFF.

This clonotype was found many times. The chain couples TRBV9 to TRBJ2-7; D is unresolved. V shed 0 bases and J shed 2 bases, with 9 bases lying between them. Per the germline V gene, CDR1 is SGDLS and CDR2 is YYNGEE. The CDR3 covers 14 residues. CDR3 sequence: CASSVDIQPYEQYF. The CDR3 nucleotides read TGTGCCAGCAGCGTAGATATCCAGCCCTACGAGCAGTACTTC.

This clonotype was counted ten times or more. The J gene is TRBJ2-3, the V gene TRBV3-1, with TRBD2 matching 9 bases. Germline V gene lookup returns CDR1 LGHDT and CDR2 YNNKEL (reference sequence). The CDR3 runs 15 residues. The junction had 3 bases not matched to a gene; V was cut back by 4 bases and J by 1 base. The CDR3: CASSPERGGTDTQYF. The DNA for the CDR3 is TGTGCCAGCAGCCCAGAGCGGGGGGGCACAGATACGCAGTATTTT.

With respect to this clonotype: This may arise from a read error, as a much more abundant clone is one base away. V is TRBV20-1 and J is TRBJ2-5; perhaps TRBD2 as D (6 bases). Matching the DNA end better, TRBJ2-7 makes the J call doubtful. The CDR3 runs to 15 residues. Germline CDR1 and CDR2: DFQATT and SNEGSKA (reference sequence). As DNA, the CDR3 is TGCAGTGCTAGAGAGCCTTACGGGGGAGTCTACGAGCAGTACTTC. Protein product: CSAREPYGGVYEQYF.

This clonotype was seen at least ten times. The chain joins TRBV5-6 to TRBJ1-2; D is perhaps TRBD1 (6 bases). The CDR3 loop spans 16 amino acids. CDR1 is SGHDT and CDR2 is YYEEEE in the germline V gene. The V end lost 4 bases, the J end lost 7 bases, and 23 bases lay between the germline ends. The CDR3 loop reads CASSPPEVQGLSGYTF. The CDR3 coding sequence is TGTGCCAGCAGCCCGCCTGAGGTCCAGGGGCTGAGTGGCTACACCTTC.

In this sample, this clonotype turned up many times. CDR3: CSARLPGPSLTDTQYF. The DNA for the CDR3 is TGCAGTGCTAGGCTACCGGGTCCATCCCTCACAGATACGCAGTATTTT. The J gene is TRBJ2-3, the V gene TRBV20-1, with unresolved D. CDR3 length: 16 residues. V shed 3 bases and J shed 2 bases, with 18 bases lying between them. The germline V gene encodes CDR1 DFQATT and CDR2 SNEGSKA (reference sequence).

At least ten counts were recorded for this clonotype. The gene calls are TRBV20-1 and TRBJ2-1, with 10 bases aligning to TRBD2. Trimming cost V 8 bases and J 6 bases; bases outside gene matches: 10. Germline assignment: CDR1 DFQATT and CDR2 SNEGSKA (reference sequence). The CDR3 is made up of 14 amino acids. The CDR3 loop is CSTTGTSVSNEQFF. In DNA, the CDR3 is TGCAGTACGACCGGGACTAGCGTATCCAATGAGCAGTTCTTC.

This chain's CDR3 is CASRGRGTGEDTQYF. CDR3 DNA: TGTGCCAGCAGGGGACGTGGGACGGGGGAAGATACGCAGTATTTT. The genes are TRBV6-2 or TRBV6-3 and TRBJ2-3, with D possibly matching TRBD2 (6 bases). The CDR3 has 15 residues. Germline CDR1 MNHEY, CDR2 SVGEGT. Trimming removed 6 bases at V and 5 bases at J, with 18 bases between.

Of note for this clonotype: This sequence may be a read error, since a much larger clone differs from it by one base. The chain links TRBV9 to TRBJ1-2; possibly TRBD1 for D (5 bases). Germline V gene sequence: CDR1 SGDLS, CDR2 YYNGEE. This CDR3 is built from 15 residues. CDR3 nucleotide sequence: TGTACCAGCAGCGTAGTCGGAGGGACCAACTATGGCTACACCTTC. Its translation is CTSSVVGGTNYGYTF.

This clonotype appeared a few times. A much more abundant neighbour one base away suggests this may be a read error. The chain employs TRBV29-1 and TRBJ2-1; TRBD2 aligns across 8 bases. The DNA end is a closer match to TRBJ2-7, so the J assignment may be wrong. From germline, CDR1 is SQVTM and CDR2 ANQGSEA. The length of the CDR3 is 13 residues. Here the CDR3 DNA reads TGCAGCGTTGTAGCGGGGTGGTACAATGAGCAGTACTTC. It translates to CSVVAGWYNEQYF.

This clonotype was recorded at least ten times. The CDR3 coding sequence is TGCGCCAGCAGTGCATTTGGGCGAGGGCAAGACTATGGCTACACCTTC. Its protein product is CASSAFGRGQDYGYTF. The rearrangement joins TRBV5-1 to TRBJ1-2; D is unclear. The V and J ends lost 5 bases and 3 bases respectively, with 20 bases between them. The CDR3 covers 16 residues. Germline V gene lookup returns CDR1 SGHRS and CDR2 YFSETQ.

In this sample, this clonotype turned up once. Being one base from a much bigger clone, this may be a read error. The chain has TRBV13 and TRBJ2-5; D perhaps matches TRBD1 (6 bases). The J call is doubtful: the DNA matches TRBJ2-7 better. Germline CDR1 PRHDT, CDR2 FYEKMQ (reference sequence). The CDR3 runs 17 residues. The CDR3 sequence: CASGLEGQSYLTYEQYF. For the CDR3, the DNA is TGTGCCAGCGGCTTAGAAGGACAGAGCTATCTAACCTACGAGCAGTACTTC.

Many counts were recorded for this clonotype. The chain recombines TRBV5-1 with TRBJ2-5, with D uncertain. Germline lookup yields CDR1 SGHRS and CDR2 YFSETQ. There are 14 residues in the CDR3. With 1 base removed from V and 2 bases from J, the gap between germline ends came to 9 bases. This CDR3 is CASSLQTTQETQYF. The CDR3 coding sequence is TGCGCCAGCAGCTTGCAGACGACTCAAGAGACCCAGTACTTC.

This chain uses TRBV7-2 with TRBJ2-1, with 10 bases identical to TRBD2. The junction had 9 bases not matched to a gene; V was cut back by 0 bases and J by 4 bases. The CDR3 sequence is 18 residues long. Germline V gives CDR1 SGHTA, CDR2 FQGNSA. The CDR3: CASSLALSSGGPYNEQFF. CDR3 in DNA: TGTGCCAGCAGCTTAGCCTTGTCTAGCGGGGGCCCTTACAATGAGCAGTTCTTC.

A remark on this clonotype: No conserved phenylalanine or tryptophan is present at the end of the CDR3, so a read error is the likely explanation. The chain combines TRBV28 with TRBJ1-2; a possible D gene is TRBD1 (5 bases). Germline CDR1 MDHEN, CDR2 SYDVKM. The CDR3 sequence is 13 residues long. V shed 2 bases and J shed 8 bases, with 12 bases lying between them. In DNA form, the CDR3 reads TGTGCCAGCAGTTTAGGGGGGAACCGGGGCTACACCTCC. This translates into CASSLGGNRGYTS.